Each of the 9 T cell receptor beta chains below was sequenced from the same sample in a study of response to subunit inactivated influenza vaccine. TCRdb re-called the RT-PCR reads through MiXCR, storing one row per CDR3 protein. The sample gives 540,000 or so distinct CDR3 sequences, around 13% of which show up once; 10% to 15% is in the top ten. The specimen was PBMCs from blood, collected more than 35 days after vaccination. The receptor source for this set is a man in his fifties or sixties who received an inactivated influenza vaccine.

The CDR3 loop is CASSPDRDYNEQFF. CDR3 DNA sequence: TGTGCCAGCAGCCCGGACAGGGATTACAATGAGCAGTTCTTC. The gene calls are TRBV7-2 and TRBJ2-1; 8 bases agree with TRBD1. The CDR3 runs 14 residues. In germline, CDR1 is SGHTA, CDR2 FQGNSA. V shed 5 bases and J 4 bases; nucleotides not matched to a gene: 4.

J is TRBJ2-3 and V is TRBV20-1; 8 bases are shared with TRBD1. CDR1 is DFQATT, CDR2 SNEGSKA, per germline (reference sequence). The junction had 9 bases not matched to a gene; V was cut back by 5 bases and J by 2 bases. The CDR3 has 15 amino acids. CDR3 sequence: CSAGPTGDNTDTQYF. CDR3 in DNA: TGCAGTGCTGGACCGACAGGGGATAACACAGATACGCAGTATTTT.

The chain couples TRBV2 to TRBJ2-7; possibly TRBD2 for D (5 bases). Germline loops: CDR1 SNHLY, CDR2 FYNNEI. V shed 0 bases and J shed 5 bases, with 17 bases lying between them. CDR3 size: 16 residues. CDR3 nucleotides: TGTGCCAGCAGTGAAGCGTTCGGGCGGGCTTTCAACGAGCAGTACTTC. Translation gives CASSEAFGRAFNEQYF.

The table lists this clonotype with a few counts. The rearrangement links TRBV5-5 to TRBJ2-1; 8 positions match TRBD2. J lost 7 bases, V lost 2 bases, and 5 bases had no gene match. The V gene's germline CDR1 is SGHKS and CDR2 YYEKEE (reference sequence). CDR3 length: 14 residues. CDR3 coding DNA: TGTGCCAGCAGCTTCCCGGGACTAGGGAATGAGCAGTTCTTC. This codes for CASSFPGLGNEQFF.

This chain joins TRBV6-5 and TRBJ2-3, with a weak D call TRBD2 (6 bases). Germline V gives CDR1 MNHEY, CDR2 SVGAGI. Trimming cost V 0 bases and J 1 base, with 8 bases left between them. This CDR3 spans 15 amino acids. In nucleotides, the CDR3 is TGTGCCAGCAGTTACTCCCCTAGCGGCACAGATACGCAGTATTTT. As protein: CASSYSPSGTDTQYF.

This chain links TRBV4-2 with TRBJ2-1; D not resolved. V dropped 0 bases and J dropped 10 bases, with 10 bases sitting between them. CDR1 and CDR2 (germline): LGHNA, YNFKEQ. The CDR3 is 13 residues long. In nucleotides, the CDR3 is TGTGCCAGCAGCCAAGACGCGACCGGGGAGCAGTTCTTC. Residues: CASSQDATGEQFF.

This chain links TRBV5-5 with TRBJ1-2; D may be TRBD1 (5 bases). CDR1 is SGHKS, CDR2 YYEKEE, per germline (reference sequence). The ends were cut back, 3 bases at V and 4 bases at J, with 16 bases in the middle. CDR3 length: 15 residues. The CDR3 sequence: CASSWGDFHPYGYTF. Here the CDR3 DNA reads TGTGCCAGCAGCTGGGGGGACTTCCACCCCTATGGCTACACCTTC.

This clonotype was seen ten or more times. This sequence joins TRBV9 and TRBJ2-5; maybe TRBD2 (6 bases). CDR1 and CDR2 from the germline V gene are SGDLS and YYNGEE. The CDR3 is made up of 14 amino acids. Deletions cut 0 bases from V and 5 bases from J, with 11 bases between. As DNA, the CDR3 is TGTGCCAGCAGCGTAGAGGGACTTTGGGAGACCCAGTACTTC. The encoded protein is CASSVEGLWETQYF. Supplemented by reference TRBV9 and TRBJ2-5, the full variable domain reads DSGVTQTPKHLITATGQRVTLRCSPRSGDLSVYWYQQSLDQGLQFLIQYYNGEERAKGNILERFSAQQFPDLHSELNLSSLELGDSALYFCASSVEGLWETQYFGPGTRLLVL.

This clonotype was counted many times. V is TRBV11-2 and J is TRBJ1-2, with 7 bases matching TRBD1. The CDR3 loop spans 13 amino acids. J was trimmed by 8 bases and V by 1 base; bases with no gene match: 4. Germline CDR1 reads SGHAT; CDR2 reads FQNNGV. Here the CDR3 reads CASSLGQGEGYTF. In DNA, the CDR3 is TGTGCCAGCAGCTTAGGGCAGGGGGAAGGCTACACCTTC.